The entry below describes one T cell receptor (beta chain). Each CDR3 protein is one row after TCRdb ran MiXCR on the RT-PCR reads. The sample contains around 240,000 distinct CDR3 sequences, less than 15% of which appear only once. These data originate in a study of patients and donors after allogeneic stem cell transplantation. This CDR3 has 15 amino acids. CDR1 is SGHRS and CDR2 is YFSETQ in the germline V gene. Trimming pared 0 bases from V and 1 base from J, leaving 7 bases between. The clonotype was recovered from a human donor who was either an allogeneic HSCT recipient or a stem cell or donor lymphocyte infusion donor (not recorded which). It is not recorded whose cells these are; they may come from a transplant donor. Specimen: blood, either unsorted or a sorted T cell fraction (not recorded which). V usage is TRBV5-1 and J usage is TRBJ2-2; unclear D gene. CDR3 coding DNA: TGCGCCAGCAGCTTGGTACAGCAGAACACCGGGGAGCTGTTTTTT. This translates into CASSLVQQNTGELFF.